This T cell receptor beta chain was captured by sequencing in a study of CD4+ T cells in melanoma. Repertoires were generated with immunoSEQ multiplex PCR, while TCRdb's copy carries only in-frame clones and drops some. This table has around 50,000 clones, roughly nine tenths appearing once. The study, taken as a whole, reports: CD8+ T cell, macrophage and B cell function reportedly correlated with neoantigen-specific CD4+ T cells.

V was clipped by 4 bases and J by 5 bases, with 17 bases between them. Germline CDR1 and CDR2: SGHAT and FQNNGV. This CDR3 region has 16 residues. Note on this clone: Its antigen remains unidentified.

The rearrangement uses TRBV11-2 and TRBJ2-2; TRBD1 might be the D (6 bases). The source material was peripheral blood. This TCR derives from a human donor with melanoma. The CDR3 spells CASSSHLQGVTGELFF. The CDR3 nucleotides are TGTGCCAGCAGCTCCCACCTACAGGGAGTTACCGGGGAGCTGTTTTTT.